This TCR beta chain was obtained from a study of shared clonotypes between healthy human individuals. Study background: Three plates were used per donor for CD4 naive, three for CD4 memory, two for CD8 naive and one for CD8 memory.

The CDR3 runs 17 residues. The germline V gene encodes CDR1 SGHTS and CDR2 YDEGEE. J gave up 1 base and V 3 bases, and 8 bases lay outside the gene matches. This clone was seen once. What it binds is not known. CD45RO-negative, CCR7-selected cells formed the naive CD8 fraction, which excluded terminally differentiated effector memory CD45RA+ cells. Points from the study as a whole: Sequencing depth was expected to influence donor clonotype sharing. Shared clonotypes across all four donors exceeded non-shared ones in generation probability.

The authors distributed each subset's genomic DNA evenly over several immunoSEQ plates. Assay used: immunoSEQ multiplex PCR; TCRdb lists only in-frame clones, some missing. Of about 2.1 million clones detected, just over 90% appear once; the ten largest clones hold 1.5% to 2%. V gene TRBV5-8 combines with J gene TRBJ2-3; 10 bases match TRBD2. The source material was naive CD8+ T cells from PBMCs. This TCR was sampled from a man in his late teens or twenties in good health. Some clones in this sample may be carry-over from other donors' samples. In DNA form, the CDR3 reads TGTGCCAGCAGCTACCGAGCGGGAGGGTGGGGCACAGATACGCAGTATTTT. Protein sequence: CASSYRAGGWGTDTQYF. The complete variable domain, with remaining parts taken from reference TRBV5-8 and TRBJ2-3, reads EAGVTQSPTHLIKTRGQQATLRCSPISGHTSVYWYQQALGLGLQFLLWYDEGEERNRGNFPPRFSGRQFPNYSSELNVNALELEDSALYLCASSYRAGGWGTDTQYFGPGTRLTVL.